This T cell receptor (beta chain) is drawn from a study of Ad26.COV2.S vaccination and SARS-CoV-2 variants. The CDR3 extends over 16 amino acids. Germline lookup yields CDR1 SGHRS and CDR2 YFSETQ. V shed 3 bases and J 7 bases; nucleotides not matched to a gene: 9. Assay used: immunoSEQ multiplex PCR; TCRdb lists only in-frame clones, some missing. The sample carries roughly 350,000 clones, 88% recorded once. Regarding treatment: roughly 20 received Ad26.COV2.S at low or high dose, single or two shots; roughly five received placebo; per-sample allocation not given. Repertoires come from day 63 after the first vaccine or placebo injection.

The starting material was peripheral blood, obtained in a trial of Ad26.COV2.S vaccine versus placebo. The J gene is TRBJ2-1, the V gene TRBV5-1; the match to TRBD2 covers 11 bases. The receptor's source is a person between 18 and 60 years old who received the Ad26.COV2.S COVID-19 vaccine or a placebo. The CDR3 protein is CASSSLAGGPRNEQFF. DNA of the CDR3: TGCGCCAGCAGCTCGTTAGCGGGGGGGCCAAGGAATGAGCAGTTCTTC. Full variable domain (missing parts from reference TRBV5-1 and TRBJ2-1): KAGVTQTPRYLIKTRGQQVTLSCSPISGHRSVSWYQQTPGQGLQFLFEYFSETQRNKGNFPGRFSGRQFSNSRSEMNVSTLELGDSALYLCASSSLAGGPRNEQFFGPGTRLTVL.